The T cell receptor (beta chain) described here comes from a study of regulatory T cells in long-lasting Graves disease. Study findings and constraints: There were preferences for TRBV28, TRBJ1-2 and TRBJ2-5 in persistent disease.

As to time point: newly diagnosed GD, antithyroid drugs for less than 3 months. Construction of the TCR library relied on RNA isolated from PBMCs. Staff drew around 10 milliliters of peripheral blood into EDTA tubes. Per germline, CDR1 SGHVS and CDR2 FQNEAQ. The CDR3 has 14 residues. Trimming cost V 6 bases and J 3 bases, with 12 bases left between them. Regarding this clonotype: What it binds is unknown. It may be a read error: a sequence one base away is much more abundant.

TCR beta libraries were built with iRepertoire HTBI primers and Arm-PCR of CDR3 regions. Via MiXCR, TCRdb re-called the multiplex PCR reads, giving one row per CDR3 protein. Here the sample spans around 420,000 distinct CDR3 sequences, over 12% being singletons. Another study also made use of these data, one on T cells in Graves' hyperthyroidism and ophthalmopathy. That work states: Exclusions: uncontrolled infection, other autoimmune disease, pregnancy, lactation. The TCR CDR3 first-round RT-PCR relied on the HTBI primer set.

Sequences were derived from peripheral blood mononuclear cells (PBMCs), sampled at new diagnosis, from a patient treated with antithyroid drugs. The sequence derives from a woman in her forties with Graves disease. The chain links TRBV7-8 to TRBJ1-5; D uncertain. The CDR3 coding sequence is TGTGCCAGCAGGGCCAGGAGCGCCAATCAGCCCCAGCATTTT. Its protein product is CASRARSANQPQHF.